The 8 T cell receptor beta chains listed next were all sequenced from one sample in a study of blood T cell repertoires in COVID-19. TCRdb keeps only in-frame clones here, not all; method: immunoSEQ multiplex PCR. The data hold about 230,000 clones, with about 86% observed a single time. The sequencing sample was made of peripheral blood. The receptors derive from an elderly man with acute or convalescent COVID-19.

The V call is TRBV9, the J call TRBJ2-2; 11 positions match TRBD2. The V gene's germline CDR1 is SGDLS and CDR2 YYNGEE. V shed 1 base and J 5 bases; nucleotides not matched to a gene: 10. This CDR3 has 18 amino acids. CDR3 nucleotide sequence: TGTGCCAGCAGCGTAAACGCCGGGACTAGCGGTTATACCGGGGAGCTGTTTTTT. It is translated as CASSVNAGTSGYTGELFF.

The chain recombines TRBV7-2 with TRBJ1-2; a weak D match, TRBD1 (6 bases). This CDR3 is 17 amino acids long. Per germline, CDR1 SGHTA and CDR2 FQGNSA. With 1 base removed from V and 0 bases from J, the gap between germline ends came to 15 bases. The CDR3 region is CASSLDGQSRPNYGYTF. The CDR3 DNA is TGTGCCAGCAGCTTAGACGGACAGTCTCGCCCTAACTATGGCTACACCTTC.

The J gene is TRBJ1-6, the V gene TRBV5-1; tentative D call: TRBD1 (6 bases). Germline V gene sequence: CDR1 SGHRS, CDR2 YFSETQ. The CDR3 has 14 residues. With 4 bases removed from V and 6 bases from J, the gap between germline ends came to 11 bases. CDR3 residues: CASSMGQLNSPLHF. The CDR3 coding sequence is TGCGCCAGCAGCATGGGACAACTTAATTCACCCCTCCACTTT.

The V gene is TRBV24-1, the J gene TRBJ2-7; 9 nucleotides agree with TRBD1. CDR1 KGHDR and CDR2 SFDVKD come from the germline V gene. The CDR3 covers 18 residues. V lost 2 bases and J lost 4; bases outside the gene matches: 14. The chain's CDR3 is CATSDSTPRTGGFYEQYF. The CDR3 DNA sequence: TGTGCCACCAGTGATTCGACCCCCAGAACAGGGGGCTTTTACGAGCAGTACTTC.

There are many counts of this clone. The chain uses TRBV7-2 and TRBJ1-6; D uncertain. V shed 1 base and J shed 9 bases, with 13 bases lying between them. The CDR3 covers 15 residues. Germline loops: CDR1 SGHTA, CDR2 FQGNSA. The CDR3 reads CASSLVVSGGSPLHF. CDR3 DNA sequence: TGTGCCAGCAGCTTAGTAGTGTCTGGAGGTTCACCCCTCCACTTT.

This rearrangement joins TRBV6-5 to TRBJ2-7, with TRBD2 matching 8 bases. The V segment lost 6 bases and the J segment 2 bases; nucleotides outside the gene matches: 6. Germline V gives CDR1 MNHEY, CDR2 SVGAGI. CDR3 size: 14 residues. The CDR3 DNA follows: TGTGCCAGCAGGGGCGGGGGGCGCACCTACGAGCAGTACTTC. It encodes CASRGGGRTYEQYF.

The chain uses TRBV13 and TRBJ2-5, with a weak D call TRBD1 (5 bases). There are 17 residues in the CDR3. Germline lookup yields CDR1 PRHDT and CDR2 FYEKMQ (reference sequence). Trimming shortened V by 0 bases and J by 5 bases, and 19 bases separated the two germline ends. Written as DNA, the CDR3 is TGTGCCAGCAGCTTAGGAAGGTGGGGCTGTGGGTGGGAGACCCAGTACTTC. Translated, it gives CASSLGRWGCGWETQYF.

This clone appeared once. The chain is built from TRBV5-1 and TRBJ2-7; weak D call: TRBD1 (5 bases). CDR3 length equals 14 residues. V was trimmed by 5 bases and J by 0 bases, leaving 12 bases between them. From germline, CDR1 is SGHRS and CDR2 YFSETQ. The CDR3 loop reads CASRQQDPSYEQYF. DNA for the CDR3: TGCGCCAGCAGACAACAGGATCCCTCCTACGAGCAGTACTTC.